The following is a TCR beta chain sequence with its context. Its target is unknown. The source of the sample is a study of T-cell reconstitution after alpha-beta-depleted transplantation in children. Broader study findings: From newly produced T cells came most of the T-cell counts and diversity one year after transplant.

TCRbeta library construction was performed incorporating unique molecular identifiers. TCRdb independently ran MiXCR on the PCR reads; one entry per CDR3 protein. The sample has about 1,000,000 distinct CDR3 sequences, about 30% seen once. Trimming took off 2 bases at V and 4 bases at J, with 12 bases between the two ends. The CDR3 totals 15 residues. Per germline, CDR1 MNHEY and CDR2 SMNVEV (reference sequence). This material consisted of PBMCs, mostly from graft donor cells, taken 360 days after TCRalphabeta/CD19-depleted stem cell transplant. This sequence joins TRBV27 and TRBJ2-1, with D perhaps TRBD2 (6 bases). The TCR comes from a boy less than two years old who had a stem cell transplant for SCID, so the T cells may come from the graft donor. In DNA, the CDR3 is TGTGCCAGCAGTTTACGGGCAGGGAGGTACAATGAGCAGTTCTTC. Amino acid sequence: CASSLRAGRYNEQFF.